The subject of this entry is one T cell receptor (beta chain). The data were taken from a study of early T cells in non-severe SARS-CoV-2 infection. Each CDR3 protein is one row after TCRdb ran MiXCR on the 5' RACE reads. The table lists some 55,000 distinct CDR3 sequences, around 12% of them singletons. This CDR3 is built from 15 residues. V was clipped by 2 bases and J by 3 bases; unmatched bases: 7. The germline CDR1 and CDR2 sequences are LGHNA and YNFKEQ. The clonotype comes from an adult who was a healthcare worker with PCR-confirmed SARS-CoV-2 infection or an uninfected control (not recorded which). Source: whole blood, taken at baseline. The rearrangement uses TRBV4-2 and TRBJ2-7; 7 bases align to TRBD1. The CDR3 DNA is TGTGCCAGCAGCCAACCGAACAGGGGTGACTACGAGCAGTACTTC. It encodes CASSQPNRGDYEQYF.